This T cell receptor (beta chain) originates from a study of B cell selection in AIRE deficiency. Notes on the study in general: CDR3s were shorter in shared Treg sequences, reflecting few non-templated nucleotide insertions. Roughly 28% of healthy-donor shared Treg TCRbeta sequences appeared in patient Tconv cells. Of some 3,900 shared Treg TCRbeta sequences, roughly 32% were healthy-donor-only and around 9.5% patient-only.

A remark on this clone: As yet, its antigen is unknown.

Sorted regulatory T cells were CD4-positive, CD25-high and CD127-low or negative. TCRdb's table, derived via immunoSEQ multiplex PCR, lists solely in-frame clones and lacks some. The sample shows approximately 21,000 clones, about 94% of them seen only once. Input material: Tregs sorted from PBMCs. The TCR originated in a human donor with AIRE deficiency.

CDR3: CSVGQGDGYTF. CDR3 DNA: TGCAGCGTTGGACAGGGGGATGGCTACACCTTC. The chain is built from TRBV29-1 and TRBJ1-2; 9 bases line up with TRBD1. V shed 4 bases and J 6 bases; nucleotides not matched to a gene: 0. CDR1 and CDR2 (germline): SQVTM, ANQGSEA. This CDR3 contains 11 residues.